The rows below give T cell receptor beta chains drawn from one sample of a study of cytomegalovirus exposure and HLA in healthy donors. Only in-frame clones appear in the TCRdb table, and some are missing; sequencing was by immunoSEQ multiplex PCR. The data contain under 200,000 clones, less than 90% of them singletons. The sequencing input was PBMCs. The receptors were sampled from a male donor in good health and CMV-seropositive. Each CDR3 is given with its conserved first and last residue. A D gene is named only where the DNA matches it firmly. The listing skips clone size in some rows; elsewhere it reads once, few, many or a size class.

D,length,size,V,J,CDR3,DNA
TRBD1,13,-,TRBV28,TRBJ2-1,CASSPGQGTEQFF,TGTGCCAGCAGTCCCGGACAGGGTACTGAGCAGTTCTTC
-,15,-,TRBV6-1,TRBJ2-5,CASRAPGGYQETQYF,TGTGCCAGCAGGGCCCCAGGGGGGTATCAAGAGACCCAGTACTTC
TRBD1,14,-,TRBV7-3,TRBJ2-2,CASSSGGVGGELFF,TGTGCCAGCAGCTCAGGGGGTGTTGGCGGGGAGCTGTTTTTT
-,13,-,TRBV7-2,TRBJ2-5,CASSLLYQETQYF,TGTGCCAGCAGCTTACTCTACCAAGAGACCCAGTACTTC
-,13,-,TRBV29-1,TRBJ1-2,CSGDPDSDYGYTF,TGCAGCGGGGATCCTGACAGCGACTATGGCTACACCTTC
TRBD2,18,-,TRBV11-2,TRBJ2-2,CASSLVVPSGVNTGELFF,TGTGCCAGCAGCTTAGTAGTCCCTAGCGGAGTAAACACCGGGGAGCTGTTTTTT
TRBD1,14,-,TRBV5-1,TRBJ1-1,CASSDRGPNTEAFF,TGCGCCAGCAGCGACAGGGGACCGAACACTGAGGCTTTCTTT
-,14,-,TRBV11-2,TRBJ2-7,CASSPRQVYYEQYF,TGTGCCAGCAGCCCGAGACAGGTATACTACGAGCAGTACTTC
TRBD2,16,few,TRBV27,TRBJ2-1,CASSFWRGSSYNEQFF,TGTGCCAGCAGTTTTTGGCGCGGGAGCTCCTACAATGAGCAGTTCTTC
TRBD2,13,-,TRBV2,TRBJ2-1,CASSEGLAAEQFF,TGTGCCAGCAGTGAGGGACTAGCGGCCGAGCAGTTCTTC
-,15,-,TRBV19,TRBJ2-6,CASRRGSSGANVLTF,TGTGCCAGTAGGCGGGGAAGCTCTGGGGCCAACGTCCTGACTTTC
-,13,-,TRBV19,TRBJ1-1,CASSRDGNTEAFF,TGTGCCAGTAGCCGAGATGGGAACACTGAAGCTTTCTTT
TRBD2,18,few,TRBV19,TRBJ2-5,CASSIVLAGVGGQETQYF,TGTGCCAGTAGTATAGTACTGGCGGGAGTGGGGGGGCAAGAGACCCAGTACTTC
TRBD1,19,few,TRBV7-2,TRBJ1-5,CASSKSGQGGTGSNQPQHF,TGTGCCAGCAGCAAGTCGGGACAGGGGGGAACGGGGAGCAATCAGCCCCAGCATTTT
-,11,few,TRBV2,TRBJ1-1,CASSDYSEAFF,TGTGCCAGCAGTGATTACTCGGAAGCTTTCTTT
TRBD1,15,-,TRBV19,TRBJ2-7,CASSIKGRGLNEQYF,TGTGCCAGTAGTATAAAGGGCAGGGGGCTAAACGAGCAGTACTTC
TRBD2,15,-,TRBV7-2,TRBJ2-1,CASSLRNSGGSEQFF,TGTGCCAGCAGCTTACGGAATAGCGGGGGGTCTGAACAGTTCTTC
-,12,-,TRBV28,TRBJ1-2,CASNRVSYGYTF,TGTGCCAGCAACAGGGTTAGCTATGGCTACACCTTC
TRBD2,15,-,TRBV13,TRBJ2-7,CASSSRTSGGYEQYF,TGTGCCAGCAGCTCCAGGACTAGCGGCGGATACGAGCAGTACTTC
-,13,-,TRBV19,TRBJ2-5,CASGGSGMETQYF,TGTGCCAGTGGGGGCAGTGGGATGGAGACCCAGTACTTC
-,13,-,TRBV6-1,TRBJ2-5,CASRAQGWETQYF,TGTGCCAGCAGAGCTCAGGGGTGGGAGACCCAGTACTTC
TRBD2,14,-,TRBV28,TRBJ2-7,CASSLLAGEQEQYF,TGTGCCAGCAGTCTATTAGCGGGAGAGCAGGAGCAGTACTTC
-,14,-,TRBV27,TRBJ1-1,CASKQGRAYTEAFF,TGTGCCAGTAAACAGGGTCGCGCGTATACTGAAGCTTTCTTT
-,17,-,TRBV4-3,TRBJ2-7,CASSRRQGEWGAYEQYF,TGCGCCAGCAGCCGCCGCCAGGGGGAGTGGGGGGCCTACGAGCAGTACTTC
-,15,-,TRBV9,TRBJ2-3,CAASEFGGDGDTQYF,TGTGCCGCCTCCGAGTTCGGGGGAGATGGAGATACGCAGTATTTT
TRBD2,15,-,TRBV28,TRBJ2-5,CASKGASGGQETQYF,TGTGCCAGCAAAGGGGCTAGCGGGGGCCAAGAGACCCAGTACTTC
-,11,-,TRBV18,TRBJ1-1,CASSPQAEAFF,TGTGCCAGCTCACCACAAGCCGAAGCTTTCTTT
TRBD2,15,-,TRBV6-5,TRBJ2-3,CASSGDYSSTDTQYF,TGTGCCAGCAGTGGGGACTATTCAAGCACAGATACGCAGTATTTT
-,14,-,TRBV7-8,TRBJ1-1,CASSLGQGNTEAFF,TGTGCCAGCAGCTTAGGGCAGGGGAACACTGAAGCTTTCTTT
-,13,-,TRBV5-4,TRBJ2-5,CASSSGPRETQYF,TGTGCCAGCAGCAGCGGGCCTCGGGAGACCCAGTACTTC
-,13,once,TRBV29-1,TRBJ1-5,CSVGSGDGQPQHF,TGCAGCGTTGGGTCAGGGGACGGTCAGCCCCAGCATTTT
TRBD2,15,-,TRBV28,TRBJ2-7,CASSWAIAGGREQYF,TGTGCCAGCAGTTGGGCGATAGCGGGAGGGAGGGAGCAGTACTTC
-,13,few,TRBV30,TRBJ1-1,CAWSVRLGEDSFF,TGTGCCTGGAGTGTACGGTTAGGGGAAGATTCCTTCTTT
TRBD2,19,-,TRBV7-8,TRBJ2-7,CASSVPGLAGERASYEQYF,TGTGCCAGCAGCGTACCGGGACTAGCGGGAGAAAGGGCCTCCTACGAGCAGTACTTC
-,16,-,TRBV9,TRBJ2-1,CASSQTGRVSPNEQFF,TGTGCCAGCAGCCAAACAGGCAGGGTGTCCCCAAATGAGCAGTTCTTC
-,13,-,TRBV29-1,TRBJ2-6,CSVDSSGANVLTF,TGCAGCGTTGATAGTTCTGGGGCCAACGTCCTGACTTTC
TRBD2,13,-,TRBV30,TRBJ2-7,CAWETSRSGEQYF,TGTGCCTGGGAGACTAGCCGGTCTGGCGAGCAGTACTTC
-,13,-,TRBV7-7,TRBJ2-7,CASSLASSYEQYF,TGTGCTAGCAGCTTAGCCTCGAGCTACGAGCAGTACTTC
-,10,-,TRBV20-1,TRBJ2-3,CSVGADTQYF,TGCAGTGTAGGGGCAGATACGCAGTATTTT
TRBD2,15,-,TRBV5-6,TRBJ2-1,CASSLALAGSNEQFF,TGTGCCAGCAGCTTGGCCCTAGCGGGAAGCAATGAGCAGTTCTTC
TRBD1,16,once,TRBV6-1,TRBJ1-2,CASSEGGQGWYYGYTF,TGTGCCAGCAGTGAAGGGGGACAGGGTTGGTACTATGGCTACACCTTC
TRBD2,15,-,TRBV27,TRBJ2-7,CASSYRREGLHEQYF,TGTGCCAGCAGTTACCGGCGGGAGGGCCTCCACGAGCAGTACTTC
-,14,-,TRBV2,TRBJ2-1,CASSETRTINEQFF,TGTGCCAGCAGTGAAACTAGGACCATCAATGAGCAGTTCTTC
-,14,-,TRBV25-1,TRBJ1-2,CASSESQARYGYTF,TGTGCCAGCAGTGAATCTCAAGCGCGCTATGGCTACACCTTC
TRBD1,16,-,TRBV9,TRBJ1-5,CASSAGQGAGNQPQHF,TGTGCCAGCAGCGCCGGACAGGGGGCGGGCAATCAGCCCCAGCATTTT
TRBD1,14,few,TRBV6-6,TRBJ1-1,CASSLTGENTEAFF,TGTGCCAGCAGTTTGACAGGGGAGAACACTGAAGCTTTCTTT